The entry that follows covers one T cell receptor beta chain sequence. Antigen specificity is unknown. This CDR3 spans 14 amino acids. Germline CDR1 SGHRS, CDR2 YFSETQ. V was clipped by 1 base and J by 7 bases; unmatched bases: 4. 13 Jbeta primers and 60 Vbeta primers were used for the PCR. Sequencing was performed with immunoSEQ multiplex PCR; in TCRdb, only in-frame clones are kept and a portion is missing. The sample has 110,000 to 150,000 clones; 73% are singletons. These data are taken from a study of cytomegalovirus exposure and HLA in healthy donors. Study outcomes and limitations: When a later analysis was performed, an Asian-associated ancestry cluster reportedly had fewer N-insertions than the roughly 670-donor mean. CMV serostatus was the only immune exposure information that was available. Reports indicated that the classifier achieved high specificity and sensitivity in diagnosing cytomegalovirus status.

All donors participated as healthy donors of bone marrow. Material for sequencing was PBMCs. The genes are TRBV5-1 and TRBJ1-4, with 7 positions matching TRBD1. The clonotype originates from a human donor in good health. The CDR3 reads CASSLTQGREKLFF. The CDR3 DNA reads TGCGCCAGCAGCTTGACACAGGGGCGTGAAAAACTGTTTTTT.